This entry lists 20 T cell receptor beta chains sequenced from one sample in a study of response to subunit inactivated influenza vaccine. TCRdb called the RT-PCR reads again in MiXCR, with one record for every CDR3 protein. The sample carries about 650,000 distinct CDR3 sequences, around 15% recorded once. The input for sequencing was PBMCs from blood, taken around 14 days before vaccination. Receptors originate from a man aged 45-65 years who received an inactivated influenza vaccine.

This clonotype turned up a few times. This chain links TRBV5-1 with TRBJ2-1, with 7 bases that match TRBD2. The CDR3 sequence is 14 residues long. Germline V CDR1 and CDR2: SGHRS, YFSETQ. Unmatched junction bases numbered 4, after V lost 3 bases and J lost 4 bases. In nucleotides, the CDR3 is TGCGCCAGCAGCTCATCTAGCGGATACAATGAGCAGTTCTTC. Protein: CASSSSSGYNEQFF.

This clonotype appeared a few times. This chain links TRBV11-2 with TRBJ2-5; D unclear. Germline CDR1 SGHAT, CDR2 FQNNGV. The CDR3 is 13 residues long. V was clipped by 2 bases and J by 4 bases, with 8 bases between them. As DNA, the CDR3 is TGTGCCAGCAGCTTATCAAGGGTAGAGACCCAGTACTTC. It specifies CASSLSRVETQYF.

This clonotype was counted ten times or more. CDR3 sequence reads: CASIVSSVNTEAFF. The CDR3 nucleotides are TGTGCCAGCATTGTTTCGTCGGTGAACACTGAAGCTTTCTTT. The rearrangement joins TRBV28 to TRBJ1-1; no definite D call. V dropped 7 bases and J dropped 0 bases, with 12 bases sitting between them. Germline V lookup: CDR1 MDHEN, CDR2 SYDVKM. The CDR3 sequence is 14 residues long.

This clonotype was recorded a few times. The rearrangement links TRBV9 to TRBJ1-1, with D perhaps TRBD1 (5 bases). The CDR3 is 12 residues long. The V gene's germline CDR1 is SGDLS and CDR2 YYNGEE. Trimming removed 4 bases at V and 4 bases at J, with 8 bases between. CDR3 region: CASSRDGTEAFF. The CDR3 DNA reads TGTGCCAGCAGCCGGGACGGCACTGAAGCTTTCTTT.

This clonotype was observed a few times. The CDR3 sequence: CASAPGTPINEQFF. CDR3 bases: TGTGCCAGCGCCCCCGGGACACCAATCAATGAGCAGTTCTTC. The V and J genes are TRBV7-2 and TRBJ2-1; tentative D call: TRBD1 (6 bases). The CDR3 loop spans 14 amino acids. Germline V gene sequence: CDR1 SGHTA, CDR2 FQGNSA. Trimming stripped 8 bases from V and 6 bases from J, with 17 bases between.

The sample holds a few counts of this clonotype. The rearrangement joins TRBV6-4 to TRBJ1-6; D is unclear. V shed 6 bases and J shed 8 bases, with 5 bases lying between them. This CDR3 contains 11 residues. The germline V gene has CDR1 MRHNA and CDR2 SNTAGT. The chain's CDR3 is CASRIDSPLHF. The CDR3 bases are TGTGCCAGCAGGATTGATTCACCCCTCCACTTT.

This clonotype was seen at least ten times. The chain employs TRBV20-1 and TRBJ2-3, with 9 nucleotides matching TRBD2. Germline-derived CDR1 and CDR2 are DFQATT and SNEGSKA (reference sequence). This CDR3 spans 16 amino acids. With 5 bases clipped from V and 5 bases from J, the junction kept 14 bases outside the gene matches. This CDR3 is CSARPLAGGHKDTQYF. The CDR3 DNA sequence: TGCAGTGCTCGGCCCCTGGCGGGGGGGCATAAAGATACGCAGTATTTT.

This clonotype was counted only a few times. This chain joins TRBV4-1 and TRBJ1-6, with 10 bases lining up with TRBD1. Trimming took 0 bases from V and 6 from J; bases not matched to a gene: 2. This CDR3 region has 16 residues. From germline, CDR1 is MGHRA and CDR2 YSYEKL. CDR3 in amino acids: CASSQDWDRGNSPLHF. The CDR3 bases are TGCGCCAGCAGCCAAGATTGGGACAGGGGTAATTCACCCCTCCACTTT.

J is TRBJ2-2 and V is TRBV28, with 7 bases that match TRBD2. The CDR3 spans 14 residues. V trimming: 10 bases; J trimming: 2 bases; junction bases outside the gene matches: 7. Looked up from germline, CDR1 is MDHEN and CDR2 is SYDVKM. This CDR3 is CATIAGSNTGELFF. The DNA for the CDR3 is TGTGCCACAATAGCGGGTTCCAACACCGGGGAGCTGTTTTTT. Supplemented by reference TRBV28 and TRBJ2-2, the full variable domain reads DVKVTQSSRYLVKRTGEKVFLECVQDMDHENMFWYRQDPGLGLRLIYFSYDVKMKEKGDIPEGYSVSREKKERFSLILESASTNQTSMYLCATIAGSNTGELFFGEGSRLTVL.

In its sample, this clonotype was seen a few times. The chain is built from TRBV5-1 and TRBJ2-7, with 7 bases that match TRBD1. The trim removed 5 bases at V and 0 bases at J, leaving 8 bases unmatched. Germline lookup yields CDR1 SGHRS and CDR2 YFSETQ. The CDR3 has 15 amino acids. The CDR3 nucleotides are TGCGCCAGCAGGCCGGGGACAGCCCGCTCCTACGAGCAGTACTTC. It specifies CASRPGTARSYEQYF.

In this sample, this clonotype turned up many times. The V call is TRBV7-2, the J call TRBJ2-7, with unresolved D. Per the germline V gene, CDR1 is SGHTA and CDR2 is FQGNSA. This CDR3 is 14 amino acids long. The V end was cut by 3 bases, the J end by 2 bases, with 11 bases between. CDR3 loop: CASSFSSDTYEQYF. CDR3 bases: TGTGCCAGCAGCTTTTCGTCGGATACCTACGAGCAGTACTTC.

The V and J genes are TRBV5-1 and TRBJ1-2; TRBD1 agrees at 8 bases. V was clipped by 3 bases and J by 3 bases; unmatched bases: 4. Germline CDR1 SGHRS, CDR2 YFSETQ. The length of the CDR3 is 14 residues. The CDR3 region has the DNA TGCGCCAGCAGCTCGACAGGGGCGTACTATGGCTACACCTTC. Translating gives CASSSTGAYYGYTF.

The V and J genes are TRBV5-1 and TRBJ2-2; D call uncertain. This CDR3 comprises 16 residues. V was cut by 0 bases and J by 0 bases, with 9 bases left in between. The germline V gene has CDR1 SGHRS and CDR2 YFSETQ. The CDR3 loop is CASSLAVPSNTGELFF. The CDR3 coding sequence is TGCGCCAGCAGCTTGGCCGTGCCTTCGAACACCGGGGAGCTGTTTTTT.

The chain is built from TRBV6-2 or TRBV6-3 and TRBJ1-2; D unclear. From germline, CDR1 is MNHEY and CDR2 SVGEGT. Deletions cut 4 bases from V and 4 bases from J, with 10 bases between. The CDR3 spans 13 residues. The chain's CDR3 is CASSSEEVYGYTF. CDR3 in DNA: TGTGCCAGCAGTTCCGAGGAGGTCTATGGCTACACCTTC.

The chain combines TRBV20-1 with TRBJ2-2; 9 bases align to TRBD2. This CDR3 is 15 amino acids long. The trim removed 6 bases at V and 4 bases at J, leaving 9 bases unmatched. Germline V CDR1 and CDR2: DFQATT, SNEGSKA (reference sequence). The CDR3 bases are TGCAGTGCGTTGAGCGGGGGGAGTGGCACCGGGGAGCTGTTTTTT. It encodes CSALSGGSGTGELFF.

This chain links TRBV10-3 with TRBJ2-1, with 8 bases aligning to TRBD1. There are 13 residues in the CDR3. V was clipped by 2 bases and J by 10 bases; unmatched bases: 4. CDR1 is ENHRY, CDR2 SYGVKD, per germline. This CDR3 is CAISEDTGGEQFF. CDR3 DNA: TGTGCCATCAGTGAGGACACAGGGGGGGAGCAGTTCTTC.

The chain has TRBV6-6 and TRBJ2-5; 7 bases align to TRBD1. This CDR3 region has 13 residues. V lost 7 bases, J lost 1 base, and 3 bases stayed unmatched. CDR1 is MNHNY and CDR2 is SVGAGI in the germline V gene (reference sequence). This CDR3 reads CASIRQGQETQYF. The CDR3 coding sequence is TGTGCCAGCATTCGACAGGGCCAAGAGACCCAGTACTTC.

The rearrangement links TRBV5-1 to TRBJ1-2; no definite D call. V lost 1 base, J lost 7 bases, and 11 bases lay in between. Germline assignment: CDR1 SGHRS and CDR2 YFSETQ. The CDR3 totals 13 residues. CDR3 DNA sequence: TGCGCCAGCAGCTTGACAGACTCCTTTGGCTACACCTTC. As protein: CASSLTDSFGYTF.

The chain uses TRBV6-2 or TRBV6-3 and TRBJ2-1; 13 bases are shared with TRBD2. Germline values: CDR1 MNHEY, CDR2 SVGEGT. The CDR3 runs 15 residues. Unmatched junction bases numbered 6, after V lost 5 bases and J lost 8 bases. The CDR3 bases are TGTGCCAGCAGTCGGGGACTAGCGGGATTGGATGAGCAGTTCTTC. Protein: CASSRGLAGLDEQFF.

The chain is built from TRBV3-1 and TRBJ2-7; D gene unclear. The germline V gene has CDR1 LGHDT and CDR2 YNNKEL (reference sequence). V dropped 4 bases and J dropped 1 base, with 11 bases sitting between them. CDR3 length: 14 amino acids. The CDR3 protein is CASSLSLKSYEQYF. CDR3 nucleotide sequence: TGTGCCAGCAGCCTCAGCCTTAAATCCTACGAGCAGTACTTC.